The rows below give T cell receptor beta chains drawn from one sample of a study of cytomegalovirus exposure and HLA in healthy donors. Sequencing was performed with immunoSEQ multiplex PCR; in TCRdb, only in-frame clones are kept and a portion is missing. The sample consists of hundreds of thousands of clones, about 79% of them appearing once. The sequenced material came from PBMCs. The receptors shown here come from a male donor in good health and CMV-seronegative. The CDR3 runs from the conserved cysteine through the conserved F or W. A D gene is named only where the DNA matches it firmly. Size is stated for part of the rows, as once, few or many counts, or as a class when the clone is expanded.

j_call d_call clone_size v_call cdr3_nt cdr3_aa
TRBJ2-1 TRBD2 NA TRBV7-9 TGTGCCAGCAGCCGACTAGCGGGAGGGCCGGTCTACAATGAGCAGTTCTTC CASSRLAGGPVYNEQFF
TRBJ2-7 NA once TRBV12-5 TGTGCTAGTGGGCCGACCGGGACACGCTACGAGCAGTACTTC CASGPTGTRYEQYF
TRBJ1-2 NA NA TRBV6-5 TGTGCCAGCACCAGTCGGCGGACAAGATATGGCTACACCTTC CASTSRRTRYGYTF
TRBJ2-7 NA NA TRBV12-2 TGTGCAAGTCGCTTAGCGCAGCGGGAAACCTACGAGCAGTACTTC CASRLAQRETYEQYF
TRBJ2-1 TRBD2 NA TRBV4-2 TGTGCCAGCAGCCCCAGATTGCTAGCGGGAGGTCAGAATGAGCAGTTCTTC CASSPRLLAGGQNEQFF
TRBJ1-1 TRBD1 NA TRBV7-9 TGTGCCAGCAGGGGGACAGCCGGATCGAACACTGAAGCTTTCTTT CASRGTAGSNTEAFF
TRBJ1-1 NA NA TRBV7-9 TGTGCCAGCAGCTTAGTCCGGGAGAACACTGAAGCTTTCTTT CASSLVRENTEAFF
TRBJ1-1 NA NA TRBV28 TGTGCCAGCAGTACCACAGGGAGGAACACTGAAGCTTTCTTT CASSTTGRNTEAFF
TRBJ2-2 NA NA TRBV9 TGTGCCAGCAGTGTTTTAGTCGGGGAGCTGTTTTTT CASSVLVGELFF
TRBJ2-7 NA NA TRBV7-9 TGTGCCAGCAGCGCGAGAGGGGGCTACGAGCAGTACTTC CASSARGGYEQYF
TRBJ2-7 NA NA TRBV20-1 TGCAGTGCTAGAGGCGGGTACGAGCAGTACTTC CSARGGYEQYF
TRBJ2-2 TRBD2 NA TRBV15 TGTGCCACCAGCATTGCGGGGAGGGCCACCGGGGAGCTGTTTTTT CATSIAGRATGELFF
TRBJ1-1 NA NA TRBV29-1 TGCAGCGCGGGACTCCGGAACACTGAAGCTTTCTTT CSAGLRNTEAFF
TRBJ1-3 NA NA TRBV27 TGTGCCAGCAGTTTATTAGGAAACACCATATATTTT CASSLLGNTIYF
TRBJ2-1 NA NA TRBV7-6 TGTGCCAGCAGCTTAGGGGTAGGGGGAAATAGGAATGAGCAGTTCTTC CASSLGVGGNRNEQFF
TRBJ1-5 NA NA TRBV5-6 TGTGCCAGCAGCTTAGGGGCAGGGGCTAGCAATCAGCCCCAGCATTTT CASSLGAGASNQPQHF
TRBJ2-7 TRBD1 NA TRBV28 TGTGCCAGCAACGCCGGACAGGGAGTCGAGCAGTACTTC CASNAGQGVEQYF
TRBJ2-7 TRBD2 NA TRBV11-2 TGTGCCAGCAGCCGGGGACTAGCGGGGGGGACGACCGAGCAGTACTTC CASSRGLAGGTTEQYF
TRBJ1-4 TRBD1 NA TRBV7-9 TGTGCCAGCAGGAGACAGGGGTTCAATGAAAAACTGTTTTTT CASRRQGFNEKLFF
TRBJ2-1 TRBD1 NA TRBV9 TGTGCCAGCAGCGCGGGGGACAGGGGTTACAATGAGCAGTTCTTC CASSAGDRGYNEQFF
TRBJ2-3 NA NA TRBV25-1 TGTGCCAGCAGTGAACTCGGGGGTCATACGCAGTATTTT CASSELGGHTQYF
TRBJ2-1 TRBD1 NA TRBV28 TGTGCCAGCAGTTTACCTGGACAGGGGGCCCACAGACTATACAATGAGCAGTTCTTC CASSLPGQGAHRLYNEQFF
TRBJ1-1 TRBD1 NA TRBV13 TGTGCCAGCAGCGGCCGACAGGGGTGGGAAGCTTTCTTT CASSGRQGWEAFF
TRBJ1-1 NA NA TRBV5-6 TGTGCCAGCAGCCGCTTGGGACTTGAAGCTTTCTTT CASSRLGLEAFF
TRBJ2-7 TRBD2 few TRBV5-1 TGCGCCAGCAGGGGGGATTCTAGCGGGAGTTTAGGTGGTTGGTCCTACGAGCAGTACTTC CASRGDSSGSLGGWSYEQYF
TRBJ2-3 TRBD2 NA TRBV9 TGTGCCAGCAGCCCCGGGGGGGCAGATACGCAGTATTTT CASSPGGADTQYF
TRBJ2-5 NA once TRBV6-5 TGTGCCAGCAGTCCCGGGGGTAAAGGAGGTAACCAGTACTTC CASSPGGKGGNQYF
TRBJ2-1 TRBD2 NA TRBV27 TGTGCCAGCAGCTTCCTGGGGGGGAGGGATACTGAGCAGTTCTTC CASSFLGGRDTEQFF
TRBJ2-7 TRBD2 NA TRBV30 TGTGCCTGGAGAGGACTAGCGGCTGGTGACGAGCAGTACTTC CAWRGLAAGDEQYF
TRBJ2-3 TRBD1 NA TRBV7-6 TGTGCCAGCAGCTTAAGGACAGGGATAGCAGATACGCAGTATTTT CASSLRTGIADTQYF
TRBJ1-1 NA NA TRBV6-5 TGTGCCAGCAGTTACTCGACCGGGACTGAAGCTTTCTTT CASSYSTGTEAFF
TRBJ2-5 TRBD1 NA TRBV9 TGTGCCAGCAGCCTTTCCGGACAGGGCGTTATAGAGGCCCAGTACTTC CASSLSGQGVIEAQYF
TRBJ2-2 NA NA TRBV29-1 TGCAGCGTTGCCGGGACACTAAACACCGGGGAGCTGTTTTTT CSVAGTLNTGELFF
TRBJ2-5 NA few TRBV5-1 TGCGCCAGCAGCTTGGTGGCGGGGGAGACCCAGTACTTC CASSLVAGETQYF
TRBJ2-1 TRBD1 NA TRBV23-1 TGCGCCAGCAATTGCGAGAGGGACAGGGGAATTTTGAATGAGCAGTTCTTC CASNCERDRGILNEQFF
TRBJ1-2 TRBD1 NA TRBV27 TGTGCCACCGGACAGGGGGTGTCCTATGGCTACACCTTC CATGQGVSYGYTF
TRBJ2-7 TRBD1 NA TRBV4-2 TGTGCCAGCAGCCCGGGACAGGGACCCGCACCGTCCTACGAGCAGTACTTC CASSPGQGPAPSYEQYF
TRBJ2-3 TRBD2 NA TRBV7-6 TGTGCCAGCAGCCTTACTAGCGGGGGGCGGACAGATACGCAGTATTTT CASSLTSGGRTDTQYF
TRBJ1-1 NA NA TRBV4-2 TGTGCCAGCAGCCAAGATGGGAGGTACACTGAAGCTTTCTTT CASSQDGRYTEAFF
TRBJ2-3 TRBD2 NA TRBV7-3 TGTGCCAGCAGCTTACCGACTGGACTAGCGAACACAGATACGCAGTATTTT CASSLPTGLANTDTQYF